These T cell receptor beta chains were read from a single sample in a study of blood T cells in healthy people across ages. From the 5' RACE reads, TCRdb called clonotypes with MiXCR, one entry per CDR3 protein. The sample includes about 780,000 distinct CDR3 sequences, less than 80% of them seen just once. Material: blood. The receptors stem from a man aged 25-45 years in good health. The CDR3 runs from the conserved cysteine through the conserved F or W. The D gene is left open where the match is weak. Clone sizes are given selectively: once, few, many, or a class where the clone is expanded.

TRBV20-1	TRBJ2-5	few	-	TGCAGTGCTAGAGGCGGGGGCGAGGAGACCCAGTACTTC	CSARGGGEETQYF
TRBV20-1	TRBJ2-7	-	-	TGCAGTGCTAGTTCGGCGATCTCCTACGAGCAGTACTTC	CSASSAISYEQYF
TRBV4-1	TRBJ2-7	-	TRBD1	TGCGCCAGCAGCCAAGCGGCGTCACAGGGGTCCTACGAGCAGTACTTC	CASSQAASQGSYEQYF
TRBV29-1	TRBJ1-2	-	-	TGCAGCGTTTTATACAGGGAGACGGGCTACACCTTC	CSVLYRETGYTF
TRBV28	TRBJ2-1	-	-	TGTGCCAGCAGTCCCCCCGGGACTGGATCCTACAATGAGCAGTTCTTC	CASSPPGTGSYNEQFF
TRBV20-1	TRBJ2-3	-	TRBD1	TGCAGTGGGACGCAGGGGGCGCTTGGGACGCAGTATTTT	CSGTQGALGTQYF
TRBV27	TRBJ2-7	-	-	TGTGCCAGCAGTTTAACTGGACAGTCCTACGAGCAGTACTTC	CASSLTGQSYEQYF
TRBV5-1	TRBJ1-1	few	-	TGCGCCAGCAGCTTTGGGGGCTTGAGCACTGAAGCTTTCTTT	CASSFGGLSTEAFF
TRBV11-2	TRBJ2-7	-	-	TGTGCCAGCAGCTTAGTTTTGGGTAGCTCCTACGAGCAGTACTTC	CASSLVLGSSYEQYF
TRBV6-5	TRBJ2-5	-	TRBD2	TGTGCCAGCAGTTACTCGCTTAGCGGGGGAGAGACCCAGTACTTC	CASSYSLSGGETQYF
TRBV7-2	TRBJ1-6	-	-	TGTGCCAGCAGAGGGAATTCACCCCTCCACTTT	CASRGNSPLHF
TRBV4-3	TRBJ2-1	-	TRBD2	TGCGCCAGCAGCCACGAGCCGGGACTAGCGGGTGGGCGTGAGCAGTTCTTC	CASSHEPGLAGGREQFF
TRBV29-1	TRBJ2-3	-	-	TGCAGCGTTGCTGGGGCAGGCCAAGATACGCAGTATTTT	CSVAGAGQDTQYF
TRBV6-1	TRBJ2-7	-	TRBD1	TGTGCCAGCACCCAGGATCCGGGGACAGGGTACGAGCAGTACTTC	CASTQDPGTGYEQYF
TRBV12-3/TRBV12-4	TRBJ1-2	-	TRBD1	TGTGCCAGCAGTTTAGGTTCGACAGGGGACTATGGCTACACCTTC	CASSLGSTGDYGYTF
TRBV27	TRBJ2-1	-	-	TGTGCCAGCAGTTTACTCGGGCAATCACAATGGGAGCAGTTCTTC	CASSLLGQSQWEQFF
TRBV12-3/TRBV12-4	TRBJ1-6	-	-	TGTGCCAGCAGTCCTCGGACAGACTATAATTCACCCCTCCACTTT	CASSPRTDYNSPLHF
TRBV7-2	TRBJ2-7	-	-	TGTGCCAGCGGAACCGGGACGCAGACCTACGAGCAGTACTTC	CASGTGTQTYEQYF
TRBV20-1	TRBJ2-3	-	-	TGCAGTGCTAGTGGGGCGGGGCTCACAGATACGCAGTATTTT	CSASGAGLTDTQYF
TRBV30	TRBJ2-3	-	-	TGTGCCTGGAGTATGACGGCGGGGGCTACAGATACGCAGTATTTT	CAWSMTAGATDTQYF
TRBV7-2	TRBJ2-7	many	-	TGTGCCAGCAGCTTAGATCTCTACGAGCAGTACTTC	CASSLDLYEQYF
TRBV4-2	TRBJ2-2	many	-	TGTGCCAGCAGCCAAGGGGCAACGAACACCGGGGAGCTGTTTTTT	CASSQGATNTGELFF
TRBV3-1	TRBJ2-7	-	-	TGTGCCAGCGGTACTTCCCCTCGGGGGGAGCAGTACTTC	CASGTSPRGEQYF
TRBV5-1	TRBJ2-7	-	-	TGCGCCAGCAGCTTGGTTAGGGCTTTGGGGAACGAGCAGTACTTC	CASSLVRALGNEQYF
TRBV7-9	TRBJ2-7	-	-	TGTGCCAGCAGCTTAATAGGGTTCGACGAGCAGTACTTC	CASSLIGFDEQYF
TRBV29-1	TRBJ2-1	-	-	TGCAGCGTTGAAGATCCGGGCGGGGAGGATGAGCAGTTCTTC	CSVEDPGGEDEQFF
TRBV20-1	TRBJ2-7	-	TRBD2	TGCAGTGCCACCTACGGGACTAGCGGGGCTAACGAGCAGTACTTC	CSATYGTSGANEQYF
TRBV2	TRBJ2-7	-	TRBD1	TGTGCCAGCAGCGGGACAGATAATGTGTCCTACGAGCAGTACTTC	CASSGTDNVSYEQYF
TRBV7-2	TRBJ2-3	-	-	TGTGCCAGCAGCGCGACCGGTCGGGGGCGCACAGATACGCAGTATTTT	CASSATGRGRTDTQYF